Presented here are 27 T cell receptor beta chains from one specimen sequenced in a study of blood T cells in healthy people across ages. Primed by a sample-barcoded 5' primer and a J-beta primer mix, a second PCR proceeded for roughly 7 to 11 cycles. TCRdb processed the 5' RACE reads anew with MiXCR; each CDR3 protein has one entry. The sample has over 500,000 distinct CDR3 sequences; about 50% are singletons. Specimen: blood. The receptors were sampled from a woman aged 80 or over in good health.

This clonotype was recorded at least ten times. The chain recombines TRBV6-5 with TRBJ2-3; D is ambiguous. Trimming removed 4 bases from V and 8 bases from J, with 13 bases in between. This CDR3 has 13 amino acids. Germline V gene sequence: CDR1 MNHEY, CDR2 SVGAGI. The CDR3 sequence is CASSSILLPTQYF. The CDR3 DNA sequence: TGTGCCAGCAGTTCCATTCTGTTACCTACGCAGTATTTT.

This clonotype was observed a few times. J is TRBJ1-5 and V is TRBV28; no definite D call. Germline lookup yields CDR1 MDHEN and CDR2 SYDVKM. Trimming cost V 4 bases and J 10 bases, with 20 bases left between them. The CDR3 spans 15 residues. CDR3 in DNA: TGTGCCAGCAGTTCGCTCGGGCAAGCCAGTCACCCCCAGCATTTT. It is translated as CASSSLGQASHPQHF.

The gene calls are TRBV13 and TRBJ2-1; a weak D match, TRBD1 (6 bases). The CDR3 loop spans 15 amino acids. V was shortened by 5 bases and J by 5 bases, with 16 bases between the two germline ends. Germline CDR1 and CDR2: PRHDT and FYEKMQ (reference sequence). The DNA for the CDR3 is TGTGCCAGCAGCCCGAAGCAGGGACAAGACAATGAGCAGTTCTTC. Translation gives CASSPKQGQDNEQFF.

A word on this clonotype: A much larger clone is a single base away; this may be a read error. V usage is TRBV20-1 and J usage is TRBJ2-3, with a possible D match to TRBD1 (6 bases). The CDR3 contains 16 residues. Trimming shortened V by 6 bases and J by 3 bases, and 22 bases separated the two germline ends. CDR1 and CDR2 from the germline V gene are DFQATT and SNEGSKA (reference sequence). CDR3 protein: CSAILQQGVRTDTQYF. The CDR3 DNA reads as TGCAGTGCCATCTTACAACAGGGAGTTAGGACAGATACGCAGTATTTT.

The rearrangement uses TRBV13 and TRBJ2-1, with TRBD2 matching 7 bases. Germline-derived CDR1 and CDR2 are PRHDT and FYEKMQ (reference sequence). This CDR3 has 14 residues. Losses at the gene ends were 2 bases for V and 6 bases for J; bases not matched to a gene: 4. The CDR3: CASSLRGSRNEQFF. The CDR3 DNA sequence: TGTGCCAGCAGCTTACGCGGGAGTCGCAATGAGCAGTTCTTC.

Written as DNA, the CDR3 is TGTGCCAGCAGTCGGGGGCCGGGACAAAGCTCCTACGAGCAGTACTTC. As protein: CASSRGPGQSSYEQYF. The genes are TRBV5-5 and TRBJ2-7; either TRBD1 or TRBD2 may fit D (6 bases each). Germline CDR1 and CDR2: SGHKS and YYEKEE (reference sequence). V was pared by 5 bases and J by 0 bases, with 18 bases between. This CDR3 contains 16 residues.

Worth noting for this clonotype: This may come from a read error, since a much larger clone is one base off. This sequence joins TRBV20-1 and TRBJ2-7; D unresolved. The CDR3 has 13 residues. The germline CDR1 and CDR2 sequences are DFQATT and SNEGSKA (reference sequence). V lost 1 base to trimming and J lost 7 bases, with 14 bases between them. CDR3 bases: TGCAGTGCTAGAGTCACCACTCGCGATGAGCAGTACTTC. Amino acids: CSARVTTRDEQYF.

The chain recombines TRBV4-3 with TRBJ2-4; possible D gene TRBD1, 5 bases. The DNA end is more similar to TRBJ2-7, so the J call may be wrong. Germline V gives CDR1 LGHNA, CDR2 YSLEER. This CDR3 has 14 residues. CDR3 loop: CASSQDSGTYEQYF. CDR3 bases: TGCGCCAGCAGCCAAGACTCAGGGACCTACGAGCAGTACTTC.

This clonotype occurred once. Being one base from a much bigger clone, this may be a read error. The rearrangement joins TRBV7-3 to TRBJ1-1; D remains ambiguous. Germline CDR1 and CDR2: SGHTA and FQGTGA. The CDR3 covers 13 residues. V was trimmed by 2 bases and J by 5 bases, leaving 9 bases between them. The CDR3 is CASSLEGKTEAFF. In DNA form, the CDR3 reads TGTGCCAGCAGCTTAGAAGGGAAGACTGAAGCTTTCTTT.

This clonotype was counted ten times or more. The rearrangement uses TRBV9 and TRBJ2-7, with 8 bases identical to TRBD2. The CDR3 sequence is 12 residues long. Germline V CDR1 and CDR2: SGDLS, YYNGEE. V was clipped by 4 bases and J by 7 bases; unmatched bases: 4. CDR3 protein: CASSYSGIEQYF. In DNA form, the CDR3 reads TGTGCCAGCAGCTATAGCGGGATAGAGCAGTACTTC. Full variable domain (remainder filled in from reference TRBV9 and TRBJ2-7): DSGVTQTPKHLITATGQRVTLRCSPRSGDLSVYWYQQSLDQGLQFLIQYYNGEERAKGNILERFSAQQFPDLHSELNLSSLELGDSALYFCASSYSGIEQYFGPGTRLTVT.

This clonotype was observed at least ten times. The V call is TRBV28, the J call TRBJ1-2; the D is unclear. The CDR3 contains 12 residues. Germline CDR1 is MDHEN and CDR2 is SYDVKM. V lost 3 bases and J lost 4, with 6 bases in between. The CDR3 here is CASSFTVYGYTF. DNA of the CDR3: TGTGCCAGCAGTTTCACAGTCTATGGCTACACCTTC.

In this sample, this clonotype turned up many times. The chain employs TRBV3-1 and TRBJ2-7; the D gene is possibly TRBD2 (6 bases). V was cut by 4 bases and J by 2 bases, with 18 bases left in between. The CDR3 spans 16 residues. Looked up from germline, CDR1 is LGHDT and CDR2 is YNNKEL (reference sequence). The CDR3 DNA sequence: TGTGCCAGCAGCCCAAGTATAACTAGCCCAACCTACGAGCAGTACTTC. It encodes CASSPSITSPTYEQYF.

This clonotype occurred many times. The genes are TRBV20-1 and TRBJ2-1; 7 positions match TRBD2. Germline CDR1 reads DFQATT; CDR2 reads SNEGSKA (reference sequence). The ends lost 1 base at V and 10 bases at J; junction bases unmatched: 10. This CDR3 comprises 14 residues. Here the CDR3 reads CSARGTGGGWEQFF. In DNA, the CDR3 is TGCAGTGCTAGAGGGACTGGCGGGGGTTGGGAGCAGTTCTTC.

The V and J genes are TRBV4-3 and TRBJ1-1; the D is unclear. Germline V gene data show CDR1 as LGHNA and CDR2 as YSLEER. The CDR3 loop spans 13 amino acids. Trimming removed 1 base from V and 10 bases from J, with 13 bases in between. CDR3 coding DNA: TGCGCCAGCAGCCAAGGGGTTCTCCGGGGAGCTTTCTTT. Its translation is CASSQGVLRGAFF.

This clonotype was counted ten times or more. The chain links TRBV29-1 to TRBJ2-1; D ambiguous. This CDR3 is 10 amino acids long. CDR1 SQVTM and CDR2 ANQGSEA come from the germline V gene. V was pared by 5 bases and J by 5 bases, with 4 bases between. CDR3 protein: CSVTHNEQFF. The DNA of the CDR3 is TGCAGCGTTACCCACAATGAGCAGTTCTTC.

In the case of this clonotype: A far larger clone is one base from this, pointing to a likely read error. This chain uses TRBV5-5 with TRBJ2-5; D uncertain. CDR1 is SGHKS and CDR2 is YYEKEE in the germline V gene (reference sequence). Deletions cut 2 bases from V and 1 base from J, with 6 bases between. CDR3 length equals 13 residues. CDR3 sequence (DNA): TGTGCCAGCAGCTTTTCACCCCAAGAGACCCAGTACTTC. Protein: CASSFSPQETQYF.

The chain employs TRBV20-1 and TRBJ2-7; D is perhaps TRBD2 (5 bases). CDR1 is DFQATT, CDR2 SNEGSKA, per germline (reference sequence). The V and J ends lost 5 bases and 0 bases respectively, with 11 bases between them. This CDR3 is 13 amino acids long. CDR3 in amino acids: CSAGGSSSYEQYF. For the CDR3, the DNA is TGCAGTGCTGGCGGGTCCAGCTCCTACGAGCAGTACTTC.

This clonotype was recorded once. The CDR3 nucleotides are TGTGCCAGCAGTGACCTGGTAAAAGTGACAGGGGATAATGAAAAACTGTTTTTT. Encoded protein: CASSDLVKVTGDNEKLFF. V and J are TRBV2 and TRBJ1-4; TRBD1 aligns across 8 bases. CDR3 length: 18 amino acids. The junction had 13 bases not matched to a gene; V was cut back by 3 bases and J by 4 bases. CDR1 is SNHLY and CDR2 is FYNNEI in the germline V gene.

The V and J genes are TRBV4-3 and TRBJ1-2; D gene unclear. Germline V gives CDR1 LGHNA, CDR2 YSLEER. The CDR3 has 14 residues. With 0 bases removed from V and 4 bases from J, the gap between germline ends came to 9 bases. The CDR3 sequence: CASSQEEGFYGYTF. The DNA for the CDR3 is TGCGCCAGCAGCCAAGAAGAAGGCTTCTATGGCTACACCTTC.

Remarks on this clonotype: One base away lies a much larger clone, so this may be a sequencing read error. The CDR3 coding sequence is TGTGCCAGCAGAAGACACATTTCTGGGGCCAACGTCCTGACTTTC. It is translated as CASRRHISGANVLTF. V gene TRBV28 combines with J gene TRBJ2-6; the D is unclear. The V and J ends lost 6 bases and 1 base respectively, with 10 bases between them. The CDR3 contains 15 residues. Germline CDR1 and CDR2: MDHEN and SYDVKM.

This clonotype was found many times. This chain joins TRBV20-1 and TRBJ2-1; perhaps TRBD1 as D (6 bases). The V and J ends lost 5 bases and 8 bases respectively, with 22 bases between them. The CDR3 is 15 residues long. In germline, CDR1 is DFQATT, CDR2 SNEGSKA (reference sequence). The CDR3: CSAGGPGRGNYEQFF. The CDR3, as DNA: TGCAGTGCTGGGGGACCGGGCAGGGGCAACTATGAGCAGTTCTTC.

Many counts were recorded for this clonotype. The V and J genes are TRBV7-9 and TRBJ1-5; D gene unclear. With 1 base removed from V and 1 base from J, the gap between germline ends came to 5 bases. The CDR3 length is 14 residues. CDR1 and CDR2 (germline): SEHNR, FQNEAQ (reference sequence). In nucleotides, the CDR3 is TGTGCCAGCAGCTTAGGGACCAGCAATCAGCCCCAGCATTTT. Translation gives CASSLGTSNQPQHF. Looking up the rest from reference TRBV7-9 and TRBJ1-5 gives the full variable domain: DTGVSQNPRHKITKRGQNVTFRCDPISEHNRLYWYRQTLGQGPEFLTYFQNEAQLEKSRLLSDRFSAERPKGSFSTLEIQRTEQGDSAMYLCASSLGTSNQPQHFGDGTRLSIL.

V is TRBV2 and J is TRBJ2-1, with D tentatively TRBD1 (6 bases). Germline values: CDR1 SNHLY, CDR2 FYNNEI. Trimming pared 6 bases from V and 6 bases from J, leaving 15 bases between. The CDR3 consists of 14 residues. The CDR3 DNA is TGTGCCAGCAGCTCACACAGGGTCGGCAATGAGCAGTTCTTC. Translation gives CASSSHRVGNEQFF.

V gene TRBV27 combines with J gene TRBJ1-2; weak D call: TRBD1 (6 bases). This CDR3 contains 15 residues. CDR1 is MNHEY and CDR2 is SMNVEV in the germline V gene (reference sequence). V was clipped by 2 bases and J by 8 bases, with 18 bases between them. CDR3 residues: CASSLNKGGASGYTF. CDR3 nucleotide sequence: TGTGCCAGCAGTTTAAATAAAGGGGGGGCGTCCGGCTACACCTTC.

This clonotype came up a few times. This chain joins TRBV5-1 and TRBJ2-5; 11 bases match TRBD2. Germline lookup yields CDR1 SGHRS and CDR2 YFSETQ. After removal of 4 bases from V and 11 bases from J, the junction contained 10 bases not matched to a gene. The CDR3 length is 14 residues. The CDR3 protein is CASSMATSGNEQYF. The CDR3 DNA sequence: TGCGCCAGCAGCATGGCGACTAGCGGGAATGAGCAGTACTTC.

The rearrangement links TRBV10-3 to TRBJ2-2; TRBD1 agrees at 8 bases. The CDR3 spans 14 residues. The germline CDR1 and CDR2 sequences are ENHRY and SYGVKD. With 6 bases clipped from V and 5 bases from J, the junction kept 5 bases outside the gene matches. The DNA for the CDR3 is TGTGCCATCAGAGGACAGGGTGATACCGGGGAGCTGTTTTTT. Its translation: CAIRGQGDTGELFF.

This clonotype was picked up many times. The rearrangement joins TRBV9 to TRBJ2-4, with 8 bases that match TRBD2. V trimming: 4 bases; J trimming: 6 bases; junction bases outside the gene matches: 6. Germline loops: CDR1 SGDLS, CDR2 YYNGEE. The CDR3 sequence is 14 residues long. CDR3 amino acids: CASSLPGGGNIQYF. Written as DNA, the CDR3 is TGTGCCAGCAGCCTCCCGGGGGGGGGAAACATTCAGTACTTC.